A selection of T cell receptor beta chains follows, all from one sample in a study of identical twins. TCRdb independently ran MiXCR on the 5' RACE reads; one entry per CDR3 protein. The profile covers around 220,000 distinct CDR3 sequences, with over 11% appearing a single time and around 8.9% taken by the ten largest. The sample was memory (CD45RO+) T cells sorted from blood. Receptors originate from a woman younger than 35 in good health. Both conserved end residues are part of each CDR3. Fields, in order: clone size, J gene, D gene, V gene, CDR3 protein, CDR3 DNA. A D gene is named only where the DNA matches it firmly. A row's size may be missing; if present it is once, few, many or a size class.

size: few
J: TRBJ1-5
D: .
V: TRBV29-1
CDR3: CSVESGGADQPQHF
DNA: TGCAGCGTTGAAAGTGGTGGGGCGGATCAGCCCCAGCATTTT

size: .
J: TRBJ2-3
D: .
V: TRBV5-6
CDR3: CASSFGGMGDTQYF
DNA: TGTGCCAGCAGCTTCGGGGGAATGGGAGATACGCAGTATTTT

size: .
J: TRBJ2-2
D: TRBD2
V: TRBV3-1
CDR3: CASSLAGGKTGELFF
DNA: TGTGCCAGCAGTCTAGCGGGAGGTAAAACCGGGGAGCTGTTTTTT

size: many
J: TRBJ1-5
D: .
V: TRBV27
CDR3: CASSFHEKQPQHF
DNA: TGTGCCAGCAGTTTTCACGAGAAACAGCCCCAGCATTTT

size: few
J: TRBJ2-1
D: .
V: TRBV6-1
CDR3: CASSKDFESNEQFF
DNA: TGTGCCAGCAGTAAGGACTTCGAAAGCAATGAGCAGTTCTTC

size: .
J: TRBJ2-7
D: TRBD2
V: TRBV27
CDR3: CASTPSGRNEQYF
DNA: TGTGCCAGCACTCCTAGCGGGAGGAATGAGCAGTACTTC

size: many
J: TRBJ2-2
D: .
V: TRBV5-1
CDR3: CASSGLFYTGELFF
DNA: TGCGCCAGCAGCGGGCTCTTTTACACCGGGGAGCTGTTTTTT

size: few
J: TRBJ1-2
D: .
V: TRBV7-9
CDR3: CASSRTMEGYTF
DNA: TGTGCCAGCAGCCGGACCATGGAAGGCTACACCTTC

size: .
J: TRBJ1-1
D: .
V: TRBV20-1
CDR3: CSVEAGHMNTEAFF
DNA: TGCAGTGTCGAGGCAGGGCACATGAACACTGAAGCTTTCTTT

size: .
J: TRBJ2-3
D: .
V: TRBV12-3/TRBV12-4
CDR3: CASSLQTQYF
DNA: TGTGCCAGCAGTCTCCAAACGCAGTATTTT

size: few
J: TRBJ2-1
D: TRBD2
V: TRBV5-1
CDR3: CASNPAGISYNEQFF
DNA: TGCGCCAGCAATCCAGCGGGGATTTCCTACAATGAGCAGTTCTTC

size: few
J: TRBJ1-5
D: .
V: TRBV27
CDR3: CASSSQGRGNQPQHF
DNA: TGTGCCAGCAGTTCCCAGGGGCGAGGTAATCAGCCCCAGCATTTT

size: .
J: TRBJ2-7
D: .
V: TRBV12-3/TRBV12-4
CDR3: CASSRVRYEQYF
DNA: TGTGCCAGCAGTCGAGTTCGGTACGAGCAGTACTTC

size: few
J: TRBJ2-5
D: .
V: TRBV30
CDR3: CAWSVLVHETQYF
DNA: TGTGCCTGGAGTGTACTCGTTCACGAGACCCAGTACTTC

size: .
J: TRBJ2-1
D: .
V: TRBV11-2
CDR3: CASSLGFAFLRGAYEQFF
DNA: TGTGCCAGCAGCTTGGGATTCGCGTTCTTGAGGGGGGCCTATGAGCAGTTCTTC

size: few
J: TRBJ2-7
D: TRBD1
V: TRBV3-1
CDR3: CASSPSTGKSYEQYF
DNA: TGTGCCAGCAGCCCCTCGACAGGGAAGTCGTACGAGCAGTACTTC

size: many
J: TRBJ1-6
D: .
V: TRBV5-1
CDR3: CASSLVPTKDSPLHF
DNA: TGCGCCAGCAGCTTGGTTCCCACCAAAGACTCACCCCTCCACTTT

size: .
J: TRBJ2-1
D: .
V: TRBV7-9
CDR3: CASSPGHRNEQFF
DNA: TGTGCCAGCAGCCCGGGACACCGCAATGAGCAGTTCTTC

size: .
J: TRBJ1-2
D: TRBD1
V: TRBV20-1
CDR3: CSASRQGPEDGYTF
DNA: TGCAGTGCTTCCCGACAGGGTCCTGAAGATGGCTACACCTTC

size: few
J: TRBJ2-4
D: TRBD2
V: TRBV6-2/TRBV6-3
CDR3: CASSTWTSGGAYNIQYF
DNA: TGTGCCAGCAGCACCTGGACTAGCGGGGGGGCCTACAACATTCAGTACTTC

size: .
J: TRBJ2-2
D: .
V: TRBV15
CDR3: CATSRVGDVTGELFF
DNA: TGTGCCACCAGCAGAGTGGGGGACGTCACCGGGGAGCTGTTTTTT

size: many
J: TRBJ1-1
D: TRBD1
V: TRBV11-2
CDR3: CASSAWTGLNTEAFF
DNA: TGTGCCAGCAGCGCTTGGACAGGGCTGAACACTGAAGCTTTCTTT

size: many
J: TRBJ2-3
D: TRBD2
V: TRBV9
CDR3: CASSIGLAQSTDTQYF
DNA: TGTGCCAGCAGCATTGGACTAGCGCAAAGCACAGATACGCAGTATTTT

size: few
J: TRBJ2-5
D: TRBD1
V: TRBV20-1
CDR3: CSPYQTGTETQYF
DNA: TGCAGTCCTTATCAGACAGGGACGGAGACCCAGTACTTC

size: .
J: TRBJ2-3
D: TRBD1
V: TRBV5-1
CDR3: CASSRPGQGSSDTQYF
DNA: TGCGCCAGCAGCAGGCCGGGACAGGGGTCATCAGATACGCAGTATTTT

size: many
J: TRBJ1-2
D: TRBD1
V: TRBV14
CDR3: CASSQTDRIYGYTF
DNA: TGTGCCAGCAGCCAAACGGACAGGATCTATGGCTACACCTTC

size: many
J: TRBJ1-2
D: .
V: TRBV12-3/TRBV12-4
CDR3: CASSKPGAGYGYTF
DNA: TGTGCCAGCAGTAAACCCGGGGCCGGGTACGGCTACACCTTC

size: .
J: TRBJ1-3
D: .
V: TRBV12-3/TRBV12-4
CDR3: CASGDRPFSGNTIYF
DNA: TGTGCCAGCGGCGACAGACCCTTCTCTGGAAACACCATATATTTT

size: .
J: TRBJ2-7
D: TRBD2
V: TRBV18
CDR3: CASSLRMTSGTYEQYF
DNA: TGTGCCAGCTCACTCCGGATGACTAGCGGGACGTACGAGCAGTACTTC

size: .
J: TRBJ2-5
D: TRBD2
V: TRBV6-1
CDR3: CASSRLAGVETQYF
DNA: TGTGCCAGCAGCCGCCTAGCGGGCGTAGAGACCCAGTACTTC

size: .
J: TRBJ2-5
D: .
V: TRBV15
CDR3: CATSEKRRAMETQYF
DNA: TGTGCCACCAGCGAGAAACGGAGGGCCATGGAGACCCAGTACTTC

size: many
J: TRBJ2-1
D: .
V: TRBV19
CDR3: CASSSRLSEQFF
DNA: TGTGCCAGTAGTTCCCGGTTGAGTGAGCAGTTCTTC

size: .
J: TRBJ1-3
D: .
V: TRBV27
CDR3: CASRQIGSGNTIYF
DNA: TGTGCCAGCAGACAGATTGGATCAGGAAACACCATATATTTT

size: .
J: TRBJ1-2
D: .
V: TRBV7-9
CDR3: CASSSGAGGRADYGYTF
DNA: TGTGCCAGCAGCTCCGGAGCGGGGGGCAGGGCGGACTATGGCTACACCTTC

size: .
J: TRBJ2-2
D: TRBD1
V: TRBV7-8
CDR3: CASRGRLSTGELFF
DNA: TGTGCCTCCAGGGGGCGGTTGAGCACCGGGGAGCTGTTTTTT

size: .
J: TRBJ2-1
D: .
V: TRBV7-8
CDR3: CASSFREIFDEQFF
DNA: TGTGCCAGCAGCTTCCGGGAGATCTTTGATGAGCAGTTCTTC

size: .
J: TRBJ2-3
D: .
V: TRBV10-3
CDR3: CAISDSGVSTDTQYF
DNA: TGTGCCATCAGTGATTCAGGGGTCAGCACAGATACGCAGTATTTT

size: once
J: TRBJ2-7
D: .
V: TRBV12-3/TRBV12-4
CDR3: CASSLTSLLSYEQYF
DNA: TGTGCCAGCAGCCTCACTAGTTTACTCTCCTACGAGCAGTACTTC

size: .
J: TRBJ2-6
D: .
V: TRBV9
CDR3: CASSASNSGANVLTF
DNA: TGTGCCAGCAGCGCTAGTAACTCTGGGGCCAACGTCCTGACTTTC

size: few
J: TRBJ1-1
D: .
V: TRBV6-5
CDR3: CASSYGASPEAFF
DNA: TGTGCCAGCAGTTACGGGGCATCCCCTGAAGCTTTCTTT

size: few
J: TRBJ2-3
D: .
V: TRBV20-1
CDR3: CSARQSTDTQYF
DNA: TGCAGTGCTAGACAGAGCACAGATACGCAGTATTTT

size: many
J: TRBJ2-5
D: .
V: TRBV4-3
CDR3: CASSQDLLRGETQYF
DNA: TGCGCCAGCAGCCAAGATCTGTTACGGGGGGAGACCCAGTACTTC

size: .
J: TRBJ2-3
D: TRBD2
V: TRBV5-1
CDR3: CASSLEAAGGPSTDTQYF
DNA: TGCGCCAGCAGTCTTGAGGCGGCGGGAGGACCTAGCACAGATACGCAGTATTTT

size: .
J: TRBJ1-5
D: .
V: TRBV7-9
CDR3: CASSLASQPPQHF
DNA: TGTGCCAGCAGCTTAGCTTCCCAGCCCCCCCAGCATTTT

size: .
J: TRBJ2-7
D: .
V: TRBV14
CDR3: CASSQIQILPPYEQYF
DNA: TGTGCCAGCAGCCAGATTCAGATCCTGCCACCCTACGAGCAGTACTTC

size: few
J: TRBJ2-7
D: .
V: TRBV20-1
CDR3: CSASYQRAYEQYF
DNA: TGCAGTGCTAGTTACCAGCGGGCCTACGAGCAGTACTTC

size: few
J: TRBJ1-1
D: TRBD1
V: TRBV4-3
CDR3: CASSRTTGASNTEAFF
DNA: TGCGCCAGCAGCCGCACCACAGGGGCCTCGAACACTGAAGCTTTCTTT

size: .
J: TRBJ2-1
D: .
V: TRBV10-2
CDR3: CATLKSVSYNEQFF
DNA: TGCGCCACCCTGAAAAGCGTCTCCTACAATGAGCAGTTCTTC